This entry lists 18 T cell receptor beta chains sequenced from one sample in a study of lymphopenia after photon versus proton radiotherapy. Assay used: immunoSEQ multiplex PCR; TCRdb lists only in-frame clones, some missing. This table has around 20,000 clones, roughly 89% appearing once. This sample comprised peripheral blood, obtained from a patient treated with proton-based radiotherapy. These receptors all stem from a man of 80 years or more with esophageal cancer.

This clone was seen just once. The chain links TRBV10-3 to TRBJ1-4; D uncertain. Germline-derived CDR1 and CDR2 are ENHRY and SYGVKD. The CDR3 covers 14 residues. Trimming cost V 6 bases and J 7 bases, with 15 bases left between them. This CDR3 is CAIRAGGLSEKLFF. The CDR3 DNA is TGTGCCATCAGGGCAGGCGGTCTCAGTGAAAAACTGTTTTTT.

The chain carries TRBV5-1 and TRBJ2-1; D unclear. V was shortened by 4 bases and J by 7 bases, with 9 bases between the two germline ends. The CDR3 runs to 12 residues. Per germline, CDR1 SGHRS and CDR2 YFSETQ. Here the CDR3 reads CASSAMGNEQFF. CDR3 DNA sequence: TGCGCCAGCAGCGCCATGGGAAATGAGCAGTTCTTC.

Here the CDR3 reads CASTPGQGAWDEQFF. In DNA form, the CDR3 reads TGTGCCAGCACCCCGGGACAGGGGGCGTGGGATGAGCAGTTCTTC. The V and J genes are TRBV25-1 and TRBJ2-1, with 12 bases identical to TRBD1. There are 15 residues in the CDR3. J lost 8 bases, V lost 7 bases, and 9 bases had no gene match. Germline CDR1 and CDR2: MGHDK and SYGVNS.

The chain employs TRBV7-9 and TRBJ1-2; D uncertain. V was shortened by 6 bases and J by 4 bases, with 9 bases between the two germline ends. The CDR3 is made up of 12 amino acids. Per the germline V gene, CDR1 is SEHNR and CDR2 is FQNEAQ (reference sequence). CDR3 protein: CASSRTLYGYTF. The CDR3 DNA sequence: TGTGCCAGCAGTCGGACTCTCTATGGCTACACCTTC.

The J gene is TRBJ1-3, the V gene TRBV5-5; D perhaps matches TRBD1 (5 bases). The CDR3 spans 18 residues. The germline V gene has CDR1 SGHKS and CDR2 YYEKEE (reference sequence). V lost 2 bases, J lost 0 bases, and 18 bases lay in between. The CDR3, as DNA: TGTGCCAGCAGCTTAGTGCCCTTCAGGGTACGCTCTGGAAACACCATATATTTT. Protein: CASSLVPFRVRSGNTIYF.

The chain joins TRBV7-2 to TRBJ1-2, with a possible D match to TRBD1 (5 bases). Trimming pared 5 bases from V and 4 bases from J, leaving 20 bases between. The V gene's germline CDR1 is SGHTA and CDR2 FQGNSA. This CDR3 has 16 residues. As DNA, the CDR3 is TGTGCCAGCAGCCCGGTATGGGGCGCCCATGGCTATGGCTACACCTTC. It specifies CASSPVWGAHGYGYTF.

Comments on this clone: This same CDR3 is encoded by further DNA sequences in the sample. This sequence joins TRBV6-5 and TRBJ2-2; D might be TRBD2 (6 bases). The CDR3 length is 16 residues. CDR1 is MNHEY, CDR2 SVGAGI, per germline. V gave up 0 bases and J gave up 0 bases, with 8 bases separating them. CDR3 in DNA: TGTGCCAGCAGTTACTCGTCGGGGGCGAACACCGGGGAGCTGTTTTTT. Translated: CASSYSSGANTGELFF.

This clone is labeled as medium-sized. The chain couples TRBV27 to TRBJ2-5; 10 bases align to TRBD1. There are 16 residues in the CDR3. Germline lookup yields CDR1 MNHEY and CDR2 SMNVEV (reference sequence). V lost 0 bases, J lost 5 bases, and 6 bases stayed unmatched. CDR3 amino acids: CASSLSRQGAGETQYF. CDR3 coding DNA: TGTGCCAGCAGTTTATCCCGACAGGGGGCGGGGGAGACCCAGTACTTC.

The chain uses TRBV29-1 and TRBJ2-1; unclear D gene. Deletions cut 3 bases from V and 8 bases from J, with 14 bases between. Germline V gene data show CDR1 as SQVTM and CDR2 as ANQGSEA. CDR3 length: 13 residues. CDR3 sequence reads: CSVDRSGFDEQFF. The CDR3 DNA reads TGCAGCGTTGACCGGTCCGGCTTTGATGAGCAGTTCTTC.

V and J are TRBV11-3 and TRBJ2-1, with 8 bases fitting TRBD2. The CDR3 contains 17 residues. V shed 3 bases and J 6 bases; nucleotides not matched to a gene: 13. Germline V gene data show CDR1 as SGHNT and CDR2 as YENEEA. The CDR3 DNA reads as TGTGCCAGCAGCTTCGGCCAAGGGACTAGGCCCTCCAATGAGCAGTTCTTC. Its protein is CASSFGQGTRPSNEQFF.

This clone was observed a single time. This chain joins TRBV5-1 and TRBJ2-5; D ambiguous. TRBJ2-7 explains the end of the DNA better; the J call may be wrong. This CDR3 spans 14 amino acids. CDR1 and CDR2 (germline): SGHRS, YFSETQ. CDR3 DNA sequence: TGCGCCAGCAGCTTGTCAATAGTTTCGTTCGAGCAGTACTTC. It yields the protein CASSLSIVSFEQYF.

The V and J genes are TRBV5-1 and TRBJ2-2; D remains unclear. Germline V lookup: CDR1 SGHRS, CDR2 YFSETQ. The V end lost 0 bases, the J end lost 10 bases, and 4 bases lay between the germline ends. The CDR3 has 11 residues. CDR3 residues: CASSLAEELFF. The DNA of the CDR3 is TGCGCCAGCAGCTTGGCCGAGGAGCTGTTTTTT.

This chain uses TRBV7-2 with TRBJ1-4, with D possibly TRBD1 on 6 matching bases. There are 15 residues in the CDR3. The V end was cut by 4 bases, the J end by 4 bases, with 13 bases between. Germline V CDR1 and CDR2: SGHTA, FQGNSA. CDR3 bases: TGTGCCAGCAGCTACAGCGGGGGCCGTAATGAAAAACTGTTTTTT. Translation gives CASSYSGGRNEKLFF.

The chain couples TRBV25-1 to TRBJ1-5; weak D call: TRBD1 (5 bases). Trimming took off 2 bases at V and 3 bases at J, with 8 bases between the two ends. In germline, CDR1 is MGHDK, CDR2 SYGVNS. CDR3 length equals 14 residues. The CDR3 here is CASSEGGPNQPQHF. Written as DNA, the CDR3 is TGTGCCAGCAGTGAAGGGGGTCCCAATCAGCCCCAGCATTTT.

V is TRBV4-3 and J is TRBJ1-2; D not certain. CDR1 LGHNA and CDR2 YSLEER come from the germline V gene. This CDR3 spans 12 amino acids. The V gene lost 0 bases and the J gene lost 4 bases, with 3 bases spanning the gap. CDR3 DNA sequence: TGCGCCAGCAGCCAAGATGGCTATGGCTACACCTTC. Its translation: CASSQDGYGYTF.

The chain joins TRBV2 to TRBJ2-7; maybe TRBD1 (6 bases). The CDR3 contains 15 residues. Germline CDR1 is SNHLY and CDR2 is FYNNEI. Trimming left V 3 bases short and J 3 bases short, with 15 bases between. In DNA, the CDR3 is TGTGCCAGCAGTGACAGGACGGCAGGGGACTACGAGCAGTACTTC. It codes for CASSDRTAGDYEQYF. Full variable domain (missing parts from reference TRBV2 and TRBJ2-7): EPEVTQTPSHQVTQMGQEVILRCVPISNHLYFYWYRQILGQKVEFLVSFYNNEISEKSEIFDDQFSVERPDGSNFTLKIRSTKLEDSAMYFCASSDRTAGDYEQYFGPGTRLTVT.

The chain couples TRBV2 to TRBJ2-7; the D gene could be TRBD1 or TRBD2 (5 bases each). V dropped 1 base and J dropped 7 bases, with 14 bases sitting between them. The CDR3 covers 14 residues. CDR1 is SNHLY and CDR2 is FYNNEI in the germline V gene. The CDR3 sequence is CASSEGLGVGEQYF. CDR3 DNA sequence: TGTGCCAGCAGTGAAGGTTTGGGGGTGGGAGAGCAGTACTTC.

This chain links TRBV5-1 with TRBJ2-5; perhaps TRBD1 as D (5 bases). The CDR3 length is 15 residues. CDR1 is SGHRS, CDR2 YFSETQ, per germline. V was cut by 4 bases and J by 7 bases, with 20 bases left in between. The CDR3 spells CASSQDTGFQGTQYF. The CDR3 nucleotides are TGCGCCAGCAGCCAAGACACCGGGTTCCAGGGGACCCAGTACTTC.